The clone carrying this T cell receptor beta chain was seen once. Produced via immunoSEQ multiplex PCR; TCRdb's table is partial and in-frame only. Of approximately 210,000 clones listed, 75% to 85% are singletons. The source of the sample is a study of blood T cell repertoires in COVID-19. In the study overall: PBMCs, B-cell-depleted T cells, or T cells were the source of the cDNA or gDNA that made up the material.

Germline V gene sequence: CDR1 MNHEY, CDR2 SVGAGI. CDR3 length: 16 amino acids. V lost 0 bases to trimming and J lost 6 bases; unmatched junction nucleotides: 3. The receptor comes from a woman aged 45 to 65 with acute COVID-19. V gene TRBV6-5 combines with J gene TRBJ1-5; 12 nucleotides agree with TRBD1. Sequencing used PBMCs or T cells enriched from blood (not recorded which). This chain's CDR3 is CASSYSGQGARQPQHF. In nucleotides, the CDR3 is TGTGCCAGCAGTTACTCGGGACAGGGGGCCCGTCAGCCCCAGCATTTT.